The text below deals with one TCR beta chain. The data were obtained in a study of blood T cell repertoires in COVID-19. Study overall: COVID-19 samples, acute and convalescent, were from the United States, Italy and Spain. PBMCs, B-cell-depleted T cells, or T cells were the source of the cDNA or gDNA that made up the material.

Per the authors' pipeline: Quantification of nucleated cells was approximated via reference gene primer amplification. Here immunoSEQ multiplex PCR was the method, and the copy in TCRdb shows in-frame clones only, minus some. V and J calls and clone size come straight from that table; D and trimming were deduced from the DNA. The profile shows roughly 230,000 clones, 85% to 90% of them singletons. Trimming cost V 5 bases and J 5 bases, with 13 bases left between them. Germline loops: CDR1 SGHNT, CDR2 YENEEA. This CDR3 has 14 residues. V and J are TRBV11-3 and TRBJ2-1; no clear D gene. This clonotype originated in a woman in her thirties or forties who had recovered from COVID-19. The sequenced material came from peripheral blood. In DNA form, the CDR3 reads TGTGCCAGCAGCCCACCCCCCAGAAACAATGAGCAGTTCTTC. It specifies CASSPPPRNNEQFF.